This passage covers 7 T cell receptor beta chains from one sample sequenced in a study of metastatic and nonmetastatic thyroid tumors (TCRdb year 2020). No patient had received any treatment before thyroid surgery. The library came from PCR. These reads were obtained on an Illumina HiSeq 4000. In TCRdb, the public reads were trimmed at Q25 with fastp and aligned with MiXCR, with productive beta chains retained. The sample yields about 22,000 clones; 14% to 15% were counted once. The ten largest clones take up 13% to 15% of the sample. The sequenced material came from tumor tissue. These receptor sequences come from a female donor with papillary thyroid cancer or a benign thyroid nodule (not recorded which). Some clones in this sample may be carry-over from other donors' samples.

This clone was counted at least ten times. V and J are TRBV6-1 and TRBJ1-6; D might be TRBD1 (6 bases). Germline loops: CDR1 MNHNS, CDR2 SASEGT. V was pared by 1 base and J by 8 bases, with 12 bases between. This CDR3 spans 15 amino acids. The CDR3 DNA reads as TGTGCCAGCAGTGAAGTGCACAGGGTCCATTCACCCCTCCACTTT. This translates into CASSEVHRVHSPLHF.

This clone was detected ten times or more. In DNA, the CDR3 is TGTGCCAGCAATCCATTACAGGGAGAAGCGCAGTACTTC. Protein product: CASNPLQGEAQYF. This chain joins TRBV7-9 and TRBJ2-7; D possibly corresponds to TRBD1 (6 bases). The CDR3 is made up of 13 amino acids. Germline V gene data show CDR1 as SEHNR and CDR2 as FQNEAQ (reference sequence). V was shortened by 7 bases and J by 9 bases, with 19 bases between the two germline ends.

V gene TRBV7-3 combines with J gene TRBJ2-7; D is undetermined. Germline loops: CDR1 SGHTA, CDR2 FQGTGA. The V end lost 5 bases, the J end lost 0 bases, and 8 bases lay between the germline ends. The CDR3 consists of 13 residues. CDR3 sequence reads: CASSPESSYEQYF. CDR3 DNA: TGTGCCAGCAGCCCTGAAAGCTCCTACGAGCAGTACTTC. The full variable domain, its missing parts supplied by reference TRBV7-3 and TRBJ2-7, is GAGVSQTPSNKVTEKGKYVELRCDPISGHTALYWYRQSLGQGPEFLIYFQGTGAADDSGLPNDRFFAVRPEGSVSTLKIQRTERGDSAVYLCASSPESSYEQYFGPGTRLTVT.

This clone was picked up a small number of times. CDR3 residues: CASSFDNNQPQHF. CDR3 DNA: TGTGCCAGCAGTTTCGACAATAATCAGCCCCAGCATTTT. The chain combines TRBV2 with TRBJ1-5; D not resolved. The CDR3 totals 13 residues. Germline CDR1 and CDR2: SNHLY and FYNNEI. V dropped 5 bases and J dropped 4 bases, with 9 bases sitting between them.

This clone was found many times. The CDR3 sequence: CASSYSGGTGSSYNEQFF. The DNA of the CDR3 is TGTGCCAGCAGTTACTCGGGGGGCACCGGAAGCTCCTACAATGAGCAGTTCTTC. The chain combines TRBV6-5 with TRBJ2-1; either TRBD1 or TRBD2 may fit D (6 bases each). V lost 0 bases, J lost 0 bases, and 15 bases lay in between. This CDR3 has 18 residues. Germline-derived CDR1 and CDR2 are MNHEY and SVGAGI.

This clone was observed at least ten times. The CDR3 is CASSGRQGDNEQFF. In DNA form, the CDR3 reads TGTGCCAGCTCGGGGAGGCAGGGGGACAATGAGCAGTTCTTC. The V and J genes are TRBV18 and TRBJ2-1; possibly TRBD1 for D (7 bases). The germline gives CDR1 KGHSH, CDR2 LQKENI. This CDR3 is built from 14 residues. V was pared by 6 bases and J by 5 bases, with 14 bases between.

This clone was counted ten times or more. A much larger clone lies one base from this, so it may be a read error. The CDR3 here is CSARFPSGENTEAFF. The CDR3 DNA reads TGCAGTGCTAGATTCCCGTCAGGGGAAAACACTGAAGCTTTCTTT. The chain employs TRBV20-1 and TRBJ1-1; the D gene is possibly TRBD1 (6 bases). The CDR3 sequence is 15 residues long. The germline gives CDR1 DFQATT, CDR2 SNEGSKA (reference sequence). The V and J ends lost 2 bases and 2 bases respectively, with 15 bases between them.